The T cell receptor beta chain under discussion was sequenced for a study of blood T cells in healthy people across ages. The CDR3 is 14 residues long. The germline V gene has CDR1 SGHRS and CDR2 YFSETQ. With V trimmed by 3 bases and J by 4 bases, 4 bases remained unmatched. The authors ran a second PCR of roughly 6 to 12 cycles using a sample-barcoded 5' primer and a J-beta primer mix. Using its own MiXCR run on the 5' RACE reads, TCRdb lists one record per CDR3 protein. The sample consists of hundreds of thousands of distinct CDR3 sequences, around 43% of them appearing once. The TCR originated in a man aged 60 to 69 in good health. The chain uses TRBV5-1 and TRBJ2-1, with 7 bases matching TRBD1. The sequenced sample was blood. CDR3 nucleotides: TGCGCCAGCAGCTCGGGACAGCTATACAATGAGCAGTTCTTC. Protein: CASSSGQLYNEQFF.